These 16 T cell receptor beta chains were sequenced from one sample in a study of blood T cell repertoires in COVID-19. TCRdb's table, derived via immunoSEQ multiplex PCR, lists solely in-frame clones and lacks some. This sample has about 200,000 clones; 85% to 90% occur once, and the top ten carry 3% to 3.5%. Sequencing was performed on peripheral blood. All receptors come from a man in his 60s with acute or convalescent COVID-19.

The V call is TRBV6-2 or TRBV6-3, the J call TRBJ1-5; D may be TRBD1 (5 bases). The CDR3 has 17 amino acids. CDR1 is MNHEY and CDR2 is SVGEGT in the germline V gene. V gave up 0 bases and J gave up 2 bases, with 14 bases separating them. Here the CDR3 reads CASSYSSGHSGNQPQHF. The DNA for the CDR3 is TGTGCCAGCAGTTACTCATCAGGGCATTCGGGCAATCAGCCCCAGCATTTT.

This clone appeared a single time. The chain has TRBV6-2 or TRBV6-3 and TRBJ2-3; TRBD2 matches 12 bases. Per the germline V gene, CDR1 is MNHEY and CDR2 is SVGEGT. V lost 6 bases to trimming and J lost 6 bases; unmatched junction nucleotides: 7. This CDR3 spans 15 amino acids. This CDR3 reads CASSWGTSGWDTQYF. CDR3 nucleotide sequence: TGTGCCAGCAGCTGGGGGACTAGCGGGTGGGATACGCAGTATTTT.

This clone has more than one count but fewer than ten. This chain uses TRBV11-3 with TRBJ2-7; weak D call: TRBD2 (6 bases). There are 13 residues in the CDR3. V was cut by 5 bases and J by 6 bases, with 14 bases left in between. CDR1 is SGHNT, CDR2 YENEEA, per germline. The CDR3 reads CASSTQTRAEQYF. The CDR3, as DNA: TGTGCCAGCAGCACCCAGACTAGAGCCGAGCAGTACTTC.

V usage is TRBV7-3 and J usage is TRBJ1-3; TRBD1 agrees at 8 bases. The V gene's germline CDR1 is SGHTA and CDR2 FQGTGA. V shed 5 bases and J 1 base; nucleotides not matched to a gene: 10. The CDR3 length is 17 residues. CDR3 in amino acids: CASSHARQGASGNTIYF. CDR3 DNA sequence: TGTGCCAGCAGCCACGCGCGGCAGGGGGCTTCTGGAAACACCATATATTTT.

The rearrangement links TRBV25-1 to TRBJ1-4, with TRBD1 identical over 7 bases. The CDR3 is 16 residues long. V lost 6 bases, J lost 0 bases, and 7 bases stayed unmatched. CDR1 is MGHDK, CDR2 SYGVNS, per germline. CDR3 protein: CASSTYRGATNEKLFF. CDR3 sequence (DNA): TGTGCCAGCAGCACATACAGGGGAGCAACTAATGAAAAACTGTTTTTT.

The V gene is TRBV9, the J gene TRBJ2-1; 8 bases align to TRBD2. The germline V gene has CDR1 SGDLS and CDR2 YYNGEE. V lost 4 bases to trimming and J lost 2 bases; unmatched junction nucleotides: 8. CDR3 size: 16 residues. The CDR3 is CASSPPGGETYNEQFF. For the CDR3, the DNA is TGTGCCAGCAGCCCCCCGGGGGGGGAAACCTACAATGAGCAGTTCTTC.

The chain employs TRBV7-9 and TRBJ1-6; D gene uncertain. The CDR3 is 13 amino acids. V lost 3 bases and J 7 bases, leaving 7 bases between the germline ends. Germline V gene lookup returns CDR1 SEHNR and CDR2 FQNEAQ (reference sequence). The CDR3 sequence is CASSFGGNSPLHF. The DNA for the CDR3 is TGTGCCAGCAGCTTTGGCGGGAATTCACCCCTCCACTTT.

This clone was seen a single time. Other DNA sequences of this sample code for an identical CDR3. The J gene is TRBJ2-7, the V gene TRBV7-8; TRBD1 might be the D (5 bases). Germline CDR1 is SGHVS and CDR2 is FQNEAQ. The CDR3 totals 13 residues. Trimming took 0 bases from V and 3 from J, leaving 6 bases between them. The DNA of the CDR3 is TGTGCCAGCAGCTTAGCTACAGGCTACGAGCAGTACTTC. It specifies CASSLATGYEQYF.

This rearrangement joins TRBV19 to TRBJ1-4; D not certain. This CDR3 is 13 amino acids long. V was cut by 4 bases and J by 4 bases, with 7 bases left in between. Germline V lookup: CDR1 LNHDA, CDR2 SQIVND (reference sequence). The CDR3 DNA reads as TGTGCCAGTAGTACCACAGTTAATGAAAAACTGTTTTTT. Its translation: CASSTTVNEKLFF.

The genes are TRBV28 and TRBJ2-4; 7 bases agree with TRBD1. This CDR3 is 17 amino acids long. The germline V gene has CDR1 MDHEN and CDR2 SYDVKM. V was pared by 5 bases and J by 0 bases, with 10 bases of the junction left unmatched. CDR3 sequence reads: CASSIYGQAKAKNIQYF. In DNA, the CDR3 is TGTGCCAGCAGTATCTACGGACAGGCCAAAGCCAAAAACATTCAGTACTTC.

The genes are TRBV7-9 and TRBJ1-1; D is possibly TRBD1 (6 bases). Germline V gene lookup returns CDR1 SEHNR and CDR2 FQNEAQ (reference sequence). V was pared by 4 bases and J by 4 bases, with 10 bases between. The CDR3 consists of 13 residues. CDR3 residues: CASSWPGATEAFF. The CDR3 DNA sequence: TGTGCCAGCAGCTGGCCAGGGGCCACTGAAGCTTTCTTT.

This clone has only one observation. This chain joins TRBV7-9 and TRBJ1-2; 9 nucleotides line up with TRBD1. Trimming at V came to 5 bases and at J to 0 bases, leaving 4 bases not matched to a gene. In germline, CDR1 is SEHNR, CDR2 FQNEAQ (reference sequence). This CDR3 has 15 amino acids. The CDR3 spells CASSTGQGTNYGYTF. The CDR3 nucleotides are TGTGCCAGCAGCACCGGACAGGGGACTAACTATGGCTACACCTTC.

The rearrangement links TRBV28 to TRBJ2-6, with D hard to call. V lost 7 bases to trimming and J lost 0 bases, with 10 bases between them. CDR1 and CDR2 from the germline V gene are MDHEN and SYDVKM. The CDR3 sequence is 15 residues long. The DNA of the CDR3 is TGTGCCAGCATCCCGGCTAGCTCTGGGGCCAACGTCCTGACTTTC. Protein sequence: CASIPASSGANVLTF.

V is TRBV12-3 or TRBV12-4 and J is TRBJ2-3; maybe TRBD2 (6 bases). The CDR3 runs 13 residues. Trimming stripped 3 bases from V and 7 bases from J, with 11 bases between. CDR3: CASSFGAGHTQYF. Here the CDR3 DNA reads TGTGCCAGCAGTTTCGGGGCGGGGCATACGCAGTATTTT.

The J gene is TRBJ1-5, the V gene TRBV6-6, with D perhaps TRBD1 (6 bases). This CDR3 has 14 residues. Germline-derived CDR1 and CDR2 are MNHNY and SVGAGI (reference sequence). The V gene lost 1 base and the J gene lost 5 bases, with 9 bases spanning the gap. CDR3 bases: TGTGCCAGCAGTTACTACTCAGGGGATCAGCCCCAGCATTTT. Translating gives CASSYYSGDQPQHF.

The CDR3 DNA follows: TGTGCCAGCAGCACCAGCGGGGGCAGCTCCTACGAGCAGTACTTC. As protein: CASSTSGGSSYEQYF. The chain has TRBV6-5 and TRBJ2-7; 8 nucleotides match TRBD2. Per germline, CDR1 MNHEY and CDR2 SVGAGI. CDR3 length: 15 amino acids. Trimming removed 6 bases from V and 0 bases from J; junction bases left unmatched: 7.